This T cell receptor (beta chain) emerged from a study of cytomegalovirus exposure and HLA in healthy donors. Study-level results: Later on, a genetic analysis was performed. It linked a missense variant in DCLRE1C with V- and J-gene trimming of TCR beta. Many donors carried some public TCRs, although rarity characterized most TCR sequences. The classifier, whose performance was assessed in both the original and validation cohorts, reportedly diagnosed cytomegalovirus status with high specificity and sensitivity. Sequencing probably produced one cluster of sequence variants that were highly shared.

CDR1 MNHEY and CDR2 SMNVEV come from the germline V gene (reference sequence). V was trimmed by 0 bases and J by 2 bases, leaving 6 bases between them. The CDR3 consists of 14 residues. Both 60 Vbeta primers and 13 Jbeta primers went into the PCR. TCRdb's copy holds only in-frame clones and misses some; the assay was immunoSEQ multiplex PCR. The table has about 180,000 clones, approximately 80% seen once; the top ten hold under 7.5%. This clone was observed once. The antigen remains undetermined. This rearrangement joins TRBV27 to TRBJ2-3; tentatively, D is TRBD2 (5 bases). The sample comprised PBMCs. The sequence derives from a young man in good health and CMV-seropositive. DNA for the CDR3: TGTGCCAGCAGTTTATCCGGACTCACAGATACGCAGTATTTT. This encodes CASSLSGLTDTQYF.